The 10 T cell receptor beta chains below all came from one sample that was sequenced in a study of cytomegalovirus exposure and HLA in healthy donors (dated by TCRdb to 2015 to 2018). Library construction relied on the immunoSEQ multiplex PCR assay. The multiplex PCR relied on a mix of 60 forward primers for TCR Vbeta segments and 13 reverse primers for TCR Jbeta segments. Entries here come from immuneACCESS through TCRdb and include only in-frame sequences with V and J called. Some clones fail to appear in such tables; in the studies checked, an unresolved V gene covers under half of the shortfall, and the cause of the remainder is unknown. The sample yields fewer than 150,000 clones; more than 80% were counted once. 6.7% of the sample rests with the top ten. Input material: PBMCs. Every receptor here comes from a woman aged 25 to 45 in good health and CMV-seropositive.

This clone was found once. The chain is built from TRBV5-1 and TRBJ1-5, with D perhaps TRBD1 (6 bases). The CDR3 covers 9 residues. Germline values: CDR1 SGHRS, CDR2 YFSETQ. CDR3 DNA: TGCGCAGGGGGTCAGCCCCAGCATTTT. Translated, it gives CAGGQPQHF.

Worth noting for this clone: Other DNA sequences in this specimen translate into the identical CDR3. This chain connects TRBV5-1 to TRBJ2-7, with 8 bases identical to TRBD1. V shed 3 bases and J 3 bases; nucleotides not matched to a gene: 2. CDR1 and CDR2 from the germline V gene are SGHRS and YFSETQ. This CDR3 spans 13 amino acids. CDR3 loop: CASSYDRGYEQYF. DNA of the CDR3: TGCGCCAGCAGCTATGACAGGGGCTACGAGCAGTACTTC.

The gene calls are TRBV10-3 and TRBJ1-2; D remains unclear. V dropped 5 bases and J dropped 7 bases, with 8 bases sitting between them. Looked up from germline, CDR1 is ENHRY and CDR2 is SYGVKD. The CDR3 has 11 amino acids. The CDR3 DNA reads TGTGCCATCAGTAAGGAGGGTGGCTACACCTTC. It yields the protein CAISKEGGYTF.

V and J are TRBV20-1 and TRBJ1-5, with TRBD1 as a possible D gene (5 bases). The V and J ends lost 6 bases and 7 bases respectively, with 10 bases between them. This CDR3 comprises 11 residues. Germline V lookup: CDR1 DFQATT, CDR2 SNEGSKA (reference sequence). As DNA, the CDR3 is TGCAGTGCGGGAGGGGACCAGCCCCAGCATTTT. It yields the protein CSAGGDQPQHF.

The chain is built from TRBV7-9 and TRBJ2-5; 9 bases agree with TRBD1. The V and J ends lost 4 bases and 4 bases, in that order; junction bases with no gene match: 4. CDR1 is SEHNR, CDR2 FQNEAQ, per germline (reference sequence). The CDR3 runs 14 residues. The CDR3 protein is CASSWGQGGETQYF. DNA of the CDR3: TGTGCCAGCAGCTGGGGACAGGGAGGAGAGACCCAGTACTTC. Supplemented by reference TRBV7-9 and TRBJ2-5, the full variable domain reads DTGVSQNPRHKITKRGQNVTFRCDPISEHNRLYWYRQTLGQGPEFLTYFQNEAQLEKSRLLSDRFSAERPKGSFSTLEIQRTEQGDSAMYLCASSWGQGGETQYFGPGTRLLVL.

This clone showed up just once. This chain joins TRBV5-1 and TRBJ1-5; the D gene is possibly TRBD1 (5 bases). Trimming removed 0 bases at V and 3 bases at J, with 10 bases between. Germline V gives CDR1 SGHRS, CDR2 YFSETQ. The CDR3 loop spans 15 amino acids. The CDR3 reads CASSLGEDINQPQHF. The CDR3 DNA follows: TGCGCCAGCAGCTTGGGGGAGGACATCAATCAGCCCCAGCATTTT.

The chain uses TRBV28 and TRBJ2-7; 11 nucleotides agree with TRBD2. The CDR3 loop spans 13 amino acids. V lost 3 bases to trimming and J lost 12 bases; unmatched junction nucleotides: 7. CDR1 and CDR2 (germline): MDHEN, SYDVKM. CDR3 nucleotides: TGTGCCAGCAGTTTGCCTACTAGCGGGAGATTGTACTTC. Encoded protein: CASSLPTSGRLYF. The variable domain in full, with the rest retrieved from reference TRBV28 and TRBJ2-7, is DVKVTQSSRYLVKRTGEKVFLECVQDMDHENMFWYRQDPGLGLRLIYFSYDVKMKEKGDIPEGYSVSREKKERFSLILESASTNQTSMYLCASSLPTSGRLYFGPGTRLTVT.

V usage is TRBV18 and J usage is TRBJ2-3; 10 bases map to TRBD2. Per the germline V gene, CDR1 is KGHSH and CDR2 is LQKENI. The CDR3 has 17 amino acids. Unmatched junction bases numbered 14, after V lost 6 bases and J lost 5 bases. The CDR3 DNA reads as TGTGCCAGCTCGTTCCTCCCTAGCGGGGGAGGGGGAGATACGCAGTATTTT. This encodes CASSFLPSGGGGDTQYF. The whole variable domain, filled in from reference TRBV18 and TRBJ2-3, reads NAGVMQNPRHLVRRRGQEARLRCSPMKGHSHVYWYRQLPEEGLKFMVYLQKENIIDESGMPKERFSAEFPKEGPSILRIQQVVRGDSAAYFCASSFLPSGGGGDTQYFGPGTRLTVL.

The count of this clone is one. This chain uses TRBV7-9 with TRBJ1-2; 7 bases are shared with TRBD1. V was clipped by 5 bases and J by 5 bases; unmatched bases: 8. The CDR3 covers 14 residues. CDR1 is SEHNR and CDR2 is FQNEAQ in the germline V gene (reference sequence). The CDR3 protein is CASSPGGQIYGYTF. The CDR3 DNA is TGTGCCAGCAGCCCCGGGGGACAGATATATGGCTACACCTTC.

The chain is built from TRBV5-1 and TRBJ1-5; TRBD1 might be the D (5 bases). Per germline, CDR1 SGHRS and CDR2 YFSETQ. V was cut by 4 bases and J by 6 bases, with 17 bases left in between. This CDR3 has 15 amino acids. DNA for the CDR3: TGCGCCAGCAGCCCCGATGGGGGGGAAGGTCAGCCCCAGCATTTT. Translated: CASSPDGGEGQPQHF.